This entry lists 22 T cell receptor beta chains sequenced from one sample in a study of early T cells in non-severe SARS-CoV-2 infection. TCRdb independently ran MiXCR on the 5' RACE reads; one entry per CDR3 protein. The sample shows around 84,000 distinct CDR3 sequences, 9.5% to 13% of them seen only once. The sequenced sample consisted of whole blood. The receptors here all came from an adult who was a healthcare worker with PCR-confirmed SARS-CoV-2 infection or an uninfected control (not recorded which).

The chain recombines TRBV28 with TRBJ1-1; weak D call: TRBD1 (5 bases). There are 19 residues in the CDR3. Per the germline V gene, CDR1 is MDHEN and CDR2 is SYDVKM. V was cut by 4 bases and J by 0 bases, with 24 bases left in between. DNA of the CDR3: TGTGCCAGCAGTTCCCCCCTTATTACAGGCCTAGCTATGAACACTGAAGCTTTCTTT. Translated, it gives CASSSPLITGLAMNTEAFF.

V is TRBV12-3 or TRBV12-4 and J is TRBJ1-1, with 7 bases lining up with TRBD1. V lost 4 bases, J lost 9 bases, and 5 bases stayed unmatched. The CDR3 extends over 12 amino acids. The CDR3 coding sequence is TGTGCCAGCAGTTGGGCAGGGGGGAAAGCTTTCTTT. Amino acids: CASSWAGGKAFF.

The sample holds many counts of this clonotype. This chain links TRBV4-1 with TRBJ1-5; TRBD1 matches at 8 bases. The CDR3 contains 18 residues. Per germline, CDR1 MGHRA and CDR2 YSYEKL. Trimming cost V 1 base and J 1 base; bases outside gene matches: 9. The CDR3 DNA follows: TGCGCCAGCAGCCAAGTTCACGGGGCAGGGGGCAGCAATCAGCCCCAGCATTTT. Amino acid sequence: CASSQVHGAGGSNQPQHF.

The V and J genes are TRBV3-1 and TRBJ2-4, with TRBD1 matching over 8 bases. The V gene end was trimmed by 4 bases and the J gene end by 4 bases; junction bases not matched to a gene: 3. The CDR3 totals 14 residues. CDR1 and CDR2 (germline): LGHDT, YNNKEL (reference sequence). The CDR3 loop reads CASSPRTGKNIQYF. The CDR3, as DNA: TGTGCCAGCAGCCCCAGGACAGGGAAAAACATTCAGTACTTC.

This clonotype occurred a few times. The V call is TRBV20-1, the J call TRBJ2-5, with 10 bases aligning to TRBD2. The CDR3 is 18 amino acids. With V trimmed by 0 bases and J by 2 bases, 12 bases remained unmatched. Germline V CDR1 and CDR2: DFQATT, SNEGSKA (reference sequence). CDR3: CSARDRGAGGPRQETQYF. The CDR3 coding sequence is TGCAGTGCTAGAGATAGGGGAGCGGGAGGGCCCCGGCAAGAGACCCAGTACTTC.

This clonotype was found a few times. The genes are TRBV3-1 and TRBJ1-6, with unresolved D. V was shortened by 1 base and J by 7 bases, with 14 bases between the two germline ends. This CDR3 has 16 amino acids. The germline CDR1 and CDR2 sequences are LGHDT and YNNKEL (reference sequence). The CDR3 region is CASSQVWGGRNSPLHF. The CDR3 DNA reads TGTGCCAGCAGCCAAGTGTGGGGTGGGCGGAATTCACCCCTCCACTTT.

The chain recombines TRBV5-6 with TRBJ1-5; D is possibly TRBD1 (5 bases). Trimming pared 5 bases from V and 2 bases from J, leaving 14 bases between. The CDR3 covers 15 residues. The germline V gene has CDR1 SGHDT and CDR2 YYEEEE. The CDR3 reads CASRAPRGGNQPQHF. CDR3 in DNA: TGTGCCAGCAGAGCCCCCCGGGGGGGCAATCAGCCCCAGCATTTT.

The rearrangement uses TRBV11-3 and TRBJ1-1; a possible D gene is TRBD1 (5 bases). V lost 5 bases to trimming and J lost 11 bases, with 18 bases between them. The CDR3 spans 13 residues. The germline CDR1 and CDR2 sequences are SGHNT and YENEEA. CDR3 amino acids: CASSPRGGLEAFF. CDR3 nucleotide sequence: TGTGCCAGCAGCCCCCGGGGGGGGTTGGAGGCTTTCTTT.

The chain employs TRBV5-1 and TRBJ2-7; weak D call: TRBD1 (6 bases). V lost 1 base and J 3 bases, leaving 14 bases between the germline ends. The germline gives CDR1 SGHRS, CDR2 YFSETQ. The CDR3 consists of 15 residues. The CDR3 bases are TGCGCCAGCAGCTTGACGACAGGTAATTACTACGAGCAGTACTTC. It codes for CASSLTTGNYYEQYF.

This clonotype was seen more than once but under ten times. The chain couples TRBV6-5 to TRBJ2-7; TRBD1 matches at 8 bases. The V gene end was trimmed by 6 bases and the J gene end by 0 bases; junction bases not matched to a gene: 10. CDR3 length equals 16 residues. Germline CDR1 reads MNHEY; CDR2 reads SVGAGI. CDR3 amino acids: CASSPKHTGGSYEQYF. The CDR3 coding sequence is TGTGCCAGCAGCCCAAAGCATACAGGGGGCTCCTACGAGCAGTACTTC.

This clonotype occurred many times. The V gene is TRBV27, the J gene TRBJ1-1; D unclear. In germline, CDR1 is MNHEY, CDR2 SMNVEV (reference sequence). Trimming left V 8 bases short and J 0 bases short, with 10 bases between. The CDR3 is 13 amino acids. The CDR3 DNA reads as TGTGCCAGCTTTCCGGGCTTGAACACTGAAGCTTTCTTT. Its protein product is CASFPGLNTEAFF.

The table lists this clonotype with a few counts. The rearrangement joins TRBV19 to TRBJ2-3; 11 nucleotides match TRBD1. Per germline, CDR1 LNHDA and CDR2 SQIVND (reference sequence). V gave up 10 bases and J gave up 6 bases; unmatched junction bases: 9. This CDR3 is 14 amino acids long. The CDR3, as DNA: TGTGCCACCACCCGGGACAGGGGGGTGGATACGCAGTATTTT. It yields the protein CATTRDRGVDTQYF.

This chain links TRBV6-5 with TRBJ2-7; D not resolved. Germline loops: CDR1 MNHEY, CDR2 SVGAGI. The germline V and J ends were trimmed by 0 bases and 7 bases, with 16 bases remaining between them. This CDR3 has 15 residues. CDR3 sequence: CASSYSRVAGREQYF. The CDR3 DNA reads TGTGCCAGCAGTTACTCTAGGGTAGCAGGCCGGGAGCAGTACTTC.

This chain's CDR3 is CASSPRQRIREQYF. For the CDR3, the DNA is TGTGCCAGCAGCCCCCGACAGAGAATACGGGAGCAGTACTTC. The V gene is TRBV14, the J gene TRBJ2-7; D possibly corresponds to TRBD1 (5 bases). Germline CDR1 SGHDN, CDR2 FVKESK. V was trimmed by 4 bases and J by 7 bases, leaving 17 bases between them. The CDR3 has 14 amino acids.

At least ten counts were recorded for this clonotype. The chain couples TRBV14 to TRBJ1-2; maybe TRBD1 (5 bases). V was clipped by 1 base and J by 0 bases, with 9 bases between them. CDR1 is SGHDN, CDR2 FVKESK, per germline. The length of the CDR3 is 15 residues. In nucleotides, the CDR3 is TGTGCCAGCAGCCAAGCTGGGGGTTCTAACTATGGCTACACCTTC. Translation gives CASSQAGGSNYGYTF.

This clonotype was observed a handful of times. This chain links TRBV20-1 with TRBJ2-1; D is perhaps TRBD2 (5 bases). Trimming took 6 bases from V and 7 from J, leaving 13 bases between them. CDR3 length: 12 amino acids. Germline CDR1 DFQATT, CDR2 SNEGSKA (reference sequence). CDR3 bases: TGCAGTGCACAACTTCAGCGGAATGAGCAGTTCTTC. Translation: CSAQLQRNEQFF.

The chain links TRBV6-1 to TRBJ1-6; 7 nucleotides match TRBD1. The CDR3 has 15 residues. Germline CDR1 MNHNS, CDR2 SASEGT. V gave up 5 bases and J gave up 7 bases; unmatched junction bases: 8. The CDR3 loop reads CASSFQGEPNSPLHF. DNA for the CDR3: TGTGCCAGCAGTTTCCAGGGGGAACCAAATTCACCCCTCCACTTT.

This chain connects TRBV28 to TRBJ2-6; D remains ambiguous. The CDR3 spans 16 residues. The germline V gene has CDR1 MDHEN and CDR2 SYDVKM. V was shortened by 7 bases and J by 4 bases, with 17 bases between the two germline ends. The CDR3 sequence is CASKPSPHKGANVLTF. The CDR3 bases are TGTGCCAGCAAGCCCAGCCCGCATAAGGGGGCCAACGTCCTGACTTTC.

The rearrangement uses TRBV6-2 or TRBV6-3 and TRBJ1-1; 8 nucleotides match TRBD1. The germline CDR1 and CDR2 sequences are MNHEY and SVGEGT. Losses at the gene ends were 6 bases for V and 8 bases for J; bases not matched to a gene: 5. The length of the CDR3 is 12 residues. The CDR3 sequence: CASSRTGPEAFF. For the CDR3, the DNA is TGTGCCAGCAGCCGGACAGGGCCAGAAGCTTTCTTT.

Here the CDR3 reads CASSQPPGLANTDTQYF. The DNA for the CDR3 is TGTGCCAGCAGCCAGCCCCCGGGACTAGCTAACACAGATACGCAGTATTTT. This sequence joins TRBV3-1 and TRBJ2-3; 9 bases match TRBD2. The CDR3 has 17 residues. The trim removed 3 bases at V and 2 bases at J, leaving 9 bases unmatched. Germline lookup yields CDR1 LGHDT and CDR2 YNNKEL (reference sequence).

The rearrangement uses TRBV19 and TRBJ1-4; 8 bases align to TRBD1. Losses at the gene ends were 6 bases for V and 3 bases for J; bases not matched to a gene: 6. Germline V lookup: CDR1 LNHDA, CDR2 SQIVND (reference sequence). CDR3 length: 15 residues. The DNA of the CDR3 is TGTGCCAGTAGCCTGACAGGGGTGGCTAATGAAAAACTGTTTTTT. It codes for CASSLTGVANEKLFF.

This rearrangement joins TRBV11-3 to TRBJ1-1, with D perhaps TRBD1 (6 bases). CDR3 length: 14 amino acids. Looked up from germline, CDR1 is SGHNT and CDR2 is YENEEA. Trimming removed 0 bases from V and 5 bases from J, with 10 bases in between. CDR3 protein: CASSLERGRTEAFF. In DNA form, the CDR3 reads TGTGCCAGCAGCTTAGAAAGGGGGAGGACTGAAGCTTTCTTT.